This T cell receptor (beta chain) was recorded in a study of kidney transplant recipient with SARS-CoV-2 infection. This clonotype was found many times. Each CDR3 protein is one row after TCRdb ran MiXCR on the reads. The sample holds 200,000 to 250,000 distinct CDR3 sequences, about 30% seen once. V trimming: 2 bases; J trimming: 8 bases; junction bases outside the gene matches: 11. The CDR3 length is 16 residues. Germline V gene data show CDR1 as MNHEY and CDR2 as SMNVEV (reference sequence). The sequence was obtained from a male patient between 25 and 39 years old who had COVID-19 and was a kidney transplant recipient. Some T cells may be supplied by the graft donor. The rearrangement joins TRBV27 to TRBJ2-2; the match to TRBD2 covers 7 bases. The sample here was a blood sample, taken at baseline and on roughly day 120 from a kidney transplant recipient. This chain's CDR3 is CASSLRLAVSLGELFF. The CDR3, as DNA: TGTGCCAGCAGTTTAAGGCTAGCGGTGTCGTTGGGGGAGCTGTTTTTT.